These 26 T cell receptor beta chains were sequenced from one sample in a study of PD-1 blockade in classical Hodgkin lymphoma. Measured with immunoSEQ multiplex PCR; TCRdb has only the in-frame clones, and not every one. In the table there are about 22,000 clones, more than 65% of which are singletons. Every patient experienced relapse after autologous stem cell transplantation, and brentuximab vedotin exposure varied. The source was peripheral blood mononuclear cells (PBMCs), collected at baseline. The receptor source for this set is a human donor with classical Hodgkin lymphoma.

This rearrangement joins TRBV21-1 to TRBJ2-7. TRBV21-1 is classified as a pseudogene. CDR3 length: 14 amino acids. CDR3 region: CASSNRDGSYEQYF. Here the CDR3 DNA reads TGTGCCAGCAGCAACCGGGACGGGTCCTACGAGCAGTACTTC.

The rearrangement links TRBV28 to TRBJ2-7, with TRBD1 matching over 9 bases. The CDR3 sequence is 14 residues long. The V segment lost 4 bases and the J segment 2 bases; nucleotides outside the gene matches: 3. Germline V gene sequence: CDR1 MDHEN, CDR2 SYDVKM. CDR3 bases: TGTGCCAGCAGTTCCGGGACAGGGACCTACGAGCAGTACTTC. This translates into CASSSGTGTYEQYF.

The chain links TRBV29-1 to TRBJ2-1, with a weak D call TRBD2 (6 bases). V was pared by 3 bases and J by 4 bases, with 10 bases between. Per germline, CDR1 SQVTM and CDR2 ANQGSEA. The CDR3 loop spans 13 amino acids. CDR3 protein: CSVEEGWYNEQFF. DNA of the CDR3: TGCAGCGTTGAGGAGGGCTGGTACAATGAGCAGTTCTTC.

V is TRBV15 and J is TRBJ1-4; 8 bases agree with TRBD1. Germline CDR1 is LNHNV and CDR2 is YYDKDF (reference sequence). After removal of 3 bases from V and 5 bases from J, the junction contained 5 bases not matched to a gene. This CDR3 is built from 15 residues. The CDR3 region is CATSRRDRFNEKLFF. CDR3 coding DNA: TGTGCCACCAGCAGGAGGGACAGGTTCAATGAAAAACTGTTTTTT. The variable domain in full, completed from reference TRBV15 and TRBJ1-4, reads DAMVIQNPRYQVTQFGKPVTLSCSQTLNHNVMYWYQQKSSQAPKLLFHYYDKDFNNEADTPDNFQSRRPNTSFCFLDIRSPGLGDTAMYLCATSRRDRFNEKLFFGSGTQLSVL.

The rearrangement uses TRBV6-5 and TRBJ1-2, with 9 bases fitting TRBD1. Germline CDR1 and CDR2: MNHEY and SVGAGI. The CDR3 is 16 amino acids. V was pared by 2 bases and J by 5 bases, with 9 bases of the junction left unmatched. The CDR3 region is CASSYPTGQGYYGYTF. The CDR3 DNA follows: TGTGCCAGCAGTTACCCAACGGGACAGGGCTATTATGGCTACACCTTC.

There are a few counts of this clone. This rearrangement joins TRBV4-3 to TRBJ2-1, with 13 positions matching TRBD2. Germline values: CDR1 LGHNA, CDR2 YSLEER. Germline trimming cut 0 bases from V and 8 bases from J; bases unmatched to any gene: 7. This CDR3 comprises 17 residues. The CDR3 nucleotides are TGCGCCAGCAGCCAAGATAGTACTAGCGGGGGGGCAGATGAGCAGTTCTTC. Its translation is CASSQDSTSGGADEQFF.

This clone occurred a few times. The chain is built from TRBV15 and TRBJ2-1; D gene ambiguous. V was clipped by 1 base and J by 3 bases, with 7 bases between them. CDR1 is LNHNV and CDR2 is YYDKDF in the germline V gene (reference sequence). There are 14 residues in the CDR3. The CDR3 sequence: CATSRASGYNEQFF. The DNA of the CDR3 is TGTGCCACCAGCAGAGCTTCGGGCTACAATGAGCAGTTCTTC. Combining the CDR3 with reference TRBV15 and TRBJ2-1 gives the whole variable domain DAMVIQNPRYQVTQFGKPVTLSCSQTLNHNVMYWYQQKSSQAPKLLFHYYDKDFNNEADTPDNFQSRRPNTSFCFLDIRSPGLGDTAMYLCATSRASGYNEQFFGPGTRLTVL.

This clone was counted a single time. The rearrangement joins TRBV10-2 to TRBJ2-7, with D possibly being TRBD1 (6 bases). The V end lost 3 bases, the J end lost 4 bases, and 13 bases lay between the germline ends. The CDR3 is 14 amino acids. The V gene's germline CDR1 is WSHSY and CDR2 SAAADI. The chain's CDR3 is CASSDRGPLYEQYF. CDR3 DNA: TGCGCCAGCAGTGACAGGGGCCCCCTTTACGAGCAGTACTTC.

In this sample, this clone turned up a few times. The J gene is TRBJ2-5, the V gene TRBV6-1; D gene uncertain. V gave up 5 bases and J gave up 0 bases, with 7 bases separating them. Germline CDR1 and CDR2: MNHNS and SASEGT. The CDR3 totals 13 residues. CDR3 in DNA: TGTGCCAGCAGTACGGAGTACCAAGAGACCCAGTACTTC. Its translation: CASSTEYQETQYF.

This chain connects TRBV27 to TRBJ1-2; TRBD1 agrees at 8 bases. The CDR3 has 17 residues. V was pared by 1 base and J by 4 bases, with 11 bases of the junction left unmatched. Per germline, CDR1 MNHEY and CDR2 SMNVEV (reference sequence). CDR3 sequence reads: CASSLYGAGGDFYGYTF. In DNA form, the CDR3 reads TGTGCCAGCAGTTTATATGGAGCAGGGGGCGATTTCTATGGCTACACCTTC.

The V gene is TRBV6-5, the J gene TRBJ2-1, with a tentative D call TRBD2 (6 bases). This CDR3 spans 13 amino acids. Trimming removed 6 bases at V and 3 bases at J, with 9 bases between. Germline V lookup: CDR1 MNHEY, CDR2 SVGAGI. CDR3 amino acids: CASRGLNYNEQFF. The CDR3 nucleotides read TGTGCCAGCAGGGGACTTAACTACAATGAGCAGTTCTTC.

The CDR3 nucleotides read TGTGCCAGCGATCGACAGGGGGCGGGCGATGAGCAGTTCTTC. Protein product: CASDRQGAGDEQFF. V is TRBV2 and J is TRBJ2-1; TRBD1 matches at 10 bases. Germline V CDR1 and CDR2: SNHLY, FYNNEI. V lost 8 bases to trimming and J lost 8 bases; unmatched junction nucleotides: 9. The CDR3 contains 14 residues.

This clone was counted only a few times. The V call is TRBV5-8, the J call TRBJ2-2; the match to TRBD1 covers 11 bases. CDR1 and CDR2 (germline): SGHTS, YDEGEE. V shed 6 bases, J shed 7 bases, and the junction held 11 bases outside the gene matches. The CDR3 is 16 residues long. CDR3 DNA: TGTGCCAGCAAATATGGACAGGGGGCATTCATCGGGGAGCTGTTTTTT. This sequence encodes CASKYGQGAFIGELFF.

This chain links TRBV21-1 with TRBJ1-6. TRBV21-1 is assigned pseudogene status. CDR3 size: 15 residues. CDR3 DNA: TGTGCCAGCAGCAGCCGGAGGTCCTATAATTCACCCCTCCACTTT. Its translation: CASSSRRSYNSPLHF.

Worth noting for this clone: Other DNA sequences of this sample code for an identical CDR3. The chain combines TRBV2 with TRBJ2-3; D is uncertain. V gave up 0 bases and J gave up 0 bases, with 7 bases separating them. The CDR3 covers 15 residues. From germline, CDR1 is SNHLY and CDR2 FYNNEI. The CDR3 nucleotides are TGTGCCAGCAGTGAAGCTGTCCACAGCACAGATACGCAGTATTTT. Translated: CASSEAVHSTDTQYF.

The chain has TRBV6-6 and TRBJ2-3; 8 bases agree with TRBD1. V dropped 2 bases and J dropped 11; count of bases not matched to a gene: 12. The CDR3 contains 15 residues. CDR1 MNHNY and CDR2 SVGAGI come from the germline V gene (reference sequence). The CDR3 here is CASSYRDRRISGQYF. The CDR3, as DNA: TGTGCCAGCAGTTACAGGGACAGGCGCATATCGGGGCAGTATTTT.

On this clone: A read error may produce the germline difference seen at one junction end. The chain uses TRBV7-9 and TRBJ2-7, with 7 bases fitting TRBD1. Looked up from germline, CDR1 is SEHNR and CDR2 is FQNEAQ (reference sequence). This CDR3 is 14 amino acids long. CDR3 DNA: TGTGCCAGCAGCTTGGCAGACAGGGCCCTAGGGTCCCACTTC. This sequence encodes CASSLADRALGSHF.

V is TRBV30 and J is TRBJ1-1; D possibly corresponds to TRBD1 (5 bases). Trimming took 3 bases from V and 5 from J, leaving 7 bases between them. In germline, CDR1 is GTSNPN, CDR2 SVGIG (reference sequence). There are 11 residues in the CDR3. The CDR3 sequence is CAWRGETEAFF. CDR3 bases: TGTGCCTGGAGGGGGGAGACTGAAGCTTTCTTT.

The rearrangement links TRBV10-1 to TRBJ1-2, with a tentative D call TRBD1 (6 bases). The CDR3 sequence is 14 residues long. V dropped 2 bases and J dropped 3 bases, with 10 bases sitting between them. Germline values: CDR1 WNHNN, CDR2 SYGVQD (reference sequence). This chain's CDR3 is CASSENWTDYGYTF. The CDR3 region has the DNA TGCGCCAGCAGTGAGAATTGGACAGACTATGGCTACACCTTC.

The rearrangement uses TRBV5-8 and TRBJ1-5; D remains unclear. Deletions cut 0 bases from V and 6 bases from J, with 10 bases between. This CDR3 region has 14 residues. Germline CDR1 reads SGHTS; CDR2 reads YDEGEE. The CDR3, as DNA: TGTGCCAGCAGCTTGGGCCGCGGTTCTCAGCCCCAGCATTTT. The encoded protein is CASSLGRGSQPQHF.

The CDR3 is CASSPDDSESYNEQFF. In nucleotides, the CDR3 is TGTGCCAGCAGCCCAGACGACAGTGAATCCTACAATGAGCAGTTCTTC. The chain combines TRBV11-3 with TRBJ2-1; a possible D gene is TRBD1 (5 bases). There are 16 residues in the CDR3. In germline, CDR1 is SGHNT, CDR2 YENEEA. Trimming stripped 5 bases from V and 1 base from J, with 15 bases between.

The chain joins TRBV13 to TRBJ2-2; D may match TRBD1 or TRBD2 (5 bases each). This CDR3 has 13 amino acids. Trimming took off 0 bases at V and 6 bases at J, with 5 bases between the two ends. Germline assignment: CDR1 PRHDT and CDR2 FYEKMQ (reference sequence). The CDR3, as DNA: TGTGCCAGCAGCTTAGGGGGACCCGGGGAGCTGTTTTTT. Translation: CASSLGGPGELFF.

The J gene is TRBJ2-3, the V gene TRBV4-3; either TRBD1 or TRBD2 may fit D (5 bases each). The germline V gene encodes CDR1 LGHNA and CDR2 YSLEER. The V end was cut by 3 bases, the J end by 3 bases, with 13 bases between. The CDR3 has 15 residues. For the CDR3, the DNA is TGCGCCAGCAGCCATATTGGTGGGACGACAGATACGCAGTATTTT. It encodes CASSHIGGTTDTQYF.

This chain links TRBV7-9 with TRBJ2-7; 11 bases line up with TRBD2. This CDR3 region has 15 residues. The V gene's germline CDR1 is SEHNR and CDR2 FQNEAQ (reference sequence). V lost 4 bases and J lost 4; bases outside the gene matches: 6. The CDR3 DNA sequence: TGTGCCAGCAGCTGGGTAGCGGGGGGGCCGTACGAGCAGTACTTC. Translated: CASSWVAGGPYEQYF.

The chain carries TRBV19 and TRBJ2-5; unclear D gene. The CDR3 has 15 amino acids. From germline, CDR1 is LNHDA and CDR2 SQIVND (reference sequence). Trimming took off 5 bases at V and 0 bases at J, with 13 bases between the two ends. CDR3 region: CASSDLTGYQETQYF. The DNA for the CDR3 is TGTGCCAGTAGTGACCTGACCGGTTACCAAGAGACCCAGTACTTC.

The rearrangement joins TRBV28 to TRBJ2-3; the match to TRBD2 covers 8 bases. The CDR3 spans 15 residues. V gave up 10 bases and J gave up 2 bases; unmatched junction bases: 11. The V gene's germline CDR1 is MDHEN and CDR2 SYDVKM. The CDR3 sequence is CAIKRGTSLTDTQYF. CDR3 nucleotides: TGTGCCATCAAGAGGGGGACTAGTCTCACAGATACGCAGTATTTT.